These 10 T cell receptor beta chains were all obtained from the same sample, sequenced in a study of T-cell reconstitution after alpha-beta-depleted transplantation in children. The library targeted TCRbeta and was prepared with unique molecular identifiers. MiXCR, applied by TCRdb to the PCR reads, yields one record per CDR3 protein. The sample contains 100,000 or so distinct CDR3 sequences, about a quarter of which appear only once. The sequencing used PBMCs, collected before TCRalphabeta/CD19-depleted stem cell transplant. Receptors were obtained from a boy between 2 and 15 years old with acute lymphoblastic leukemia, due to receive a stem cell transplant.

This clonotype was picked up many times. The chain links TRBV12-3 or TRBV12-4 to TRBJ2-5; 7 nucleotides agree with TRBD1. Losses at the gene ends were 6 bases for V and 2 bases for J; bases not matched to a gene: 9. The CDR3 runs to 15 residues. The CDR3 sequence is CASRRDSLNQETQYF. DNA for the CDR3: TGTGCCAGCAGGAGGGACAGCCTTAATCAAGAGACCCAGTACTTC.

CDR3 nucleotide sequence: TGTGCCAGCAGCTCCCCTGTGGAGGTGGGAGAGACCCAGTACTTC. Translating gives CASSSPVEVGETQYF. This chain links TRBV3-1 with TRBJ2-5; perhaps TRBD2 as D (5 bases). Germline V gives CDR1 LGHDT, CDR2 YNNKEL (reference sequence). The V and J ends lost 5 bases and 4 bases respectively, with 17 bases between them. CDR3 length: 15 amino acids.

This chain connects TRBV6-5 to TRBJ2-3; D remains unclear. Deletions cut 2 bases from V and 5 bases from J, with 2 bases between. This CDR3 is 11 amino acids long. Germline loops: CDR1 MNHEY, CDR2 SVGAGI. The CDR3 sequence: CASSYQDTQYF. In nucleotides, the CDR3 is TGTGCCAGCAGTTACCAAGATACGCAGTATTTT.

This clonotype was detected a few times. The DNA for the CDR3 is TGTGCCAGCAGCCCCGGGACAGGGAATGAAAAACTGTTTTTT. Translation gives CASSPGTGNEKLFF. J is TRBJ1-4 and V is TRBV7-2, with 9 bases matching TRBD1. V was clipped by 5 bases and J by 5 bases; unmatched bases: 3. From germline, CDR1 is SGHTA and CDR2 FQGNSA. The CDR3 consists of 14 residues.

The sample holds a few counts of this clonotype. V is TRBV12-3 or TRBV12-4 and J is TRBJ2-3; D assignment may be TRBD1 or TRBD2 (5 bases each). With 5 bases removed from V and 2 bases from J, the gap between germline ends came to 11 bases. The CDR3 has 14 residues. The CDR3 DNA is TGTGCCAGCAGTGTGAGAGGGACCACAGATACGCAGTATTTT. It yields the protein CASSVRGTTDTQYF.

The chain is built from TRBV24-1 and TRBJ2-5; 8 bases line up with TRBD1. Looked up from germline, CDR1 is KGHDR and CDR2 is SFDVKD. The V segment lost 4 bases and the J segment 4 bases; nucleotides outside the gene matches: 4. CDR3 length: 14 amino acids. The CDR3 reads CATSESGGGETQYF. As DNA, the CDR3 is TGTGCCACCAGTGAGTCAGGGGGCGGAGAGACCCAGTACTTC.

The gene calls are TRBV27 and TRBJ2-2; D is perhaps TRBD2 (6 bases). V was cut by 3 bases and J by 0 bases, with 8 bases left in between. The CDR3 totals 15 residues. In germline, CDR1 is MNHEY, CDR2 SMNVEV (reference sequence). The CDR3 protein is CASSFGGANTGELFF. Written as DNA, the CDR3 is TGTGCCAGCAGTTTCGGAGGGGCGAACACCGGGGAGCTGTTTTTT.

CDR3 amino acids: CASSPITDREAFF. The CDR3 nucleotides are TGTGCCAGCAGCCCCATCACGGACAGGGAAGCTTTCTTT. The chain couples TRBV7-9 to TRBJ1-1; 7 nucleotides align to TRBD1. The CDR3 length is 13 residues. The ends lost 5 bases at V and 8 bases at J; junction bases unmatched: 8. The germline gives CDR1 SEHNR, CDR2 FQNEAQ (reference sequence).

This clonotype was seen many times. The chain is built from TRBV10-3 and TRBJ2-1; a possible D gene is TRBD2 (5 bases). V lost 2 bases and J lost 15, with 11 bases in between. The CDR3 has 11 amino acids. CDR1 and CDR2 (germline): ENHRY, SYGVKD. Here the CDR3 DNA reads TGTGCCATCAGTGAGGTCGAGGGTCTGTTCTTC. Amino acids: CAISEVEGLFF.

This clonotype occurred a few times. The V and J genes are TRBV28 and TRBJ2-1, with TRBD2 matching 7 bases. V was clipped by 8 bases and J by 6 bases; unmatched bases: 13. There are 15 residues in the CDR3. CDR1 is MDHEN and CDR2 is SYDVKM in the germline V gene. CDR3 residues: CASSEGSSGGNEQFF. CDR3 DNA: TGTGCCAGCTCCGAGGGTTCTAGCGGTGGCAATGAGCAGTTCTTC.